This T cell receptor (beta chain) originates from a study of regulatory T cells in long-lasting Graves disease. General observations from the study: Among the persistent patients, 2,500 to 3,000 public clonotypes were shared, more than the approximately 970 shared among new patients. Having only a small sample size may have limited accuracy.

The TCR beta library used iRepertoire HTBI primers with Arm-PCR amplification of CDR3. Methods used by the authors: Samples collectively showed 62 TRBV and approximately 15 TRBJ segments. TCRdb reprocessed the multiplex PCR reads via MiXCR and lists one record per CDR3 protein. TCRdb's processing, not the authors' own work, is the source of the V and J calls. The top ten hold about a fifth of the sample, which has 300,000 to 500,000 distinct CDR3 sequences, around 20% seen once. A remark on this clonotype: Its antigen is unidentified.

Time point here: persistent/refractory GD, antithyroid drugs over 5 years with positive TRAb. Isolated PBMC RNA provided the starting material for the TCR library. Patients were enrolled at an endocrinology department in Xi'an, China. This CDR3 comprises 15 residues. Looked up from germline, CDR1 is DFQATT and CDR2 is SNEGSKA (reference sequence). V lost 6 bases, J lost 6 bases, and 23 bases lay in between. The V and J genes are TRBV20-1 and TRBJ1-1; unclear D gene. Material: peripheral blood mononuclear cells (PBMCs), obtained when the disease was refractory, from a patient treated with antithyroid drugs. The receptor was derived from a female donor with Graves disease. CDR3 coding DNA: TGCAGTGCGACGACCGTTACTCATCCGTACGCTGAAGCTTTCTTT. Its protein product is CSATTVTHPYAEAFF.